These 9 T cell receptor beta chains were all obtained from the same sample, sequenced in a study of T cell responses to AZD1222 COVID-19 vaccine (dated by TCRdb to the early 2020s). The library was made by the immunoSEQ multiplex PCR assay. TCRdb's version of the immuneACCESS table is confined to in-frame rearrangements and falls short of the full clone set. An unresolved V gene accounts for under half of the shortfall where checked; the remainder is of unknown origin. The sample includes about 180,000 clones, with just over 90% observed a single time. Around 2.9% of the sample is in the top ten clones. Reading the label with the study, this specimen's time point is: baseline before first vaccination. The material was peripheral blood, obtained on day 0 of AZD1222 vaccination. Source of these receptors: an adult in good health.

The chain has TRBV19 and TRBJ1-5, with TRBD1 identical over 7 bases. V gave up 7 bases and J gave up 0 bases; unmatched junction bases: 9. Germline loops: CDR1 LNHDA, CDR2 SQIVND (reference sequence). This CDR3 spans 16 amino acids. CDR3 protein: CASNYRGPHSNQPQHF. Here the CDR3 DNA reads TGTGCCAGTAATTATAGGGGGCCCCATAGCAATCAGCCCCAGCATTTT.

This chain connects TRBV7-3 to TRBJ2-1; the D call may be TRBD1 or TRBD2 (6 bases each). The V gene's germline CDR1 is SGHTA and CDR2 FQGTGA. Trimming took off 6 bases at V and 5 bases at J, with 14 bases between the two ends. This CDR3 contains 14 residues. DNA of the CDR3: TGTGCCAGCAGGGTCGGTGGGGGGCACAATGAGCAGTTCTTC. It encodes CASRVGGGHNEQFF.

This chain links TRBV7-2 with TRBJ1-5, with TRBD1 as a possible D gene (5 bases). CDR3 length: 15 amino acids. The V and J ends lost 5 bases and 3 bases respectively, with 14 bases between them. Germline V gene data show CDR1 as SGHTA and CDR2 as FQGNSA. The DNA for the CDR3 is TGTGCCAGCAGCCCCGTTCGGGGGTTCAATCAGCCCCAGCATTTT. It encodes CASSPVRGFNQPQHF.

This clone was counted a single time. The genes are TRBV5-6 and TRBJ1-4; D unresolved. V was clipped by 4 bases and J by 0 bases, with 10 bases between them. Germline-derived CDR1 and CDR2 are SGHDT and YYEEEE. This CDR3 region has 15 residues. CDR3 nucleotides: TGTGCCAGCAGCCGTGACGGTGCAACTAATGAAAAACTGTTTTTT. Residues: CASSRDGATNEKLFF.

This chain connects TRBV11-2 to TRBJ1-2, with TRBD1 as a possible D gene (5 bases). The CDR3 is 15 residues long. CDR1 is SGHAT and CDR2 is FQNNGV in the germline V gene. Between the trimmed V and J ends, which lost 0 bases and 7 bases, there was a span of 15 bases. The CDR3 reads CASSLDLTAGGGYTF. The DNA for the CDR3 is TGTGCCAGCAGCTTAGATCTTACAGCGGGGGGTGGCTACACCTTC.

This sequence joins TRBV3-1 (or the pseudogene TRBV3-2) and TRBJ1-2; perhaps TRBD1 as D (6 bases). This CDR3 contains 13 residues. The V gene lost 4 bases and the J gene lost 4 bases, with 10 bases spanning the gap. From germline, CDR1 is LGHDT and CDR2 YNNKEL (reference sequence). CDR3 amino acids: CASSLTGPYGYTF. The CDR3 region has the DNA TGTGCCAGCAGCCTTACAGGGCCCTATGGCTACACCTTC.

The J gene is TRBJ2-7, the V gene TRBV7-2; a possible D gene is TRBD2 (5 bases). This CDR3 comprises 13 residues. V was cut by 5 bases and J by 3 bases, with 11 bases left in between. Germline V lookup: CDR1 SGHTA, CDR2 FQGNSA. The CDR3 reads CASSRTGDYEQYF. DNA of the CDR3: TGTGCCAGCAGCCGGACCGGGGACTACGAGCAGTACTTC. Combining the CDR3 with reference TRBV7-2 and TRBJ2-7 gives the whole variable domain GAGVSQSPSNKVTEKGKDVELRCDPISGHTALYWYRQSLGQGLEFLIYFQGNSAPDKSGLPSDRFSAERTGGSVSTLTIQRTQQEDSAVYLCASSRTGDYEQYFGPGTRLTVT.

J is TRBJ2-7 and V is TRBV11-2; D remains ambiguous. V was clipped by 2 bases and J by 0 bases, with 11 bases between them. The germline CDR1 and CDR2 sequences are SGHAT and FQNNGV. The CDR3 length is 15 residues. The CDR3 DNA is TGTGCCAGCAGCTTAAGGCCAGGAAGCTCCTACGAGCAGTACTTC. Protein: CASSLRPGSSYEQYF. The complete variable domain, with remaining parts taken from reference TRBV11-2 and TRBJ2-7, reads EAGVAQSPRYKIIEKRQSVAFWCNPISGHATLYWYQQILGQGPKLLIQFQNNGVVDDSQLPKDRFSAERLKGVDSTLKIQPAKLEDSAVYLCASSLRPGSSYEQYFGPGTRLTVT.

This chain links TRBV7-6 with TRBJ1-5, with D uncertain. From germline, CDR1 is SGHVS and CDR2 FNYEAQ. The CDR3 extends over 15 amino acids. The V end was cut by 1 base, the J end by 1 base, with 8 bases between. CDR3: CASSLGSSSNQPQHF. CDR3 nucleotide sequence: TGTGCCAGCAGCTTAGGAAGCTCCAGCAATCAGCCCCAGCATTTT. Together with reference TRBV7-6 and TRBJ1-5, the CDR3 gives the full variable domain: GAGVSQSPRYKVTKRGQDVALRCDPISGHVSLYWYRQALGQGPEFLTYFNYEAQQDKSGLPNDRFSAERPEGSISTLTIQRTEQRDSAMYRCASSLGSSSNQPQHFGDGTRLSIL.